The 12 T cell receptor beta chains below all came from one sample that was sequenced in a study of CD4 T cells in relation to SARS-CoV-2 and coronaviruses listed by TCRdb under 2021. These receptors have no known antigen. Receptor libraries were prepared by the immunoSEQ multiplex PCR assay. Drawn from immuneACCESS, this table holds only the in-frame rearrangements with V and J called that TCRdb kept. Clones are partly lost; checked studies trace under half to an unresolved V gene and leave the rest unexplained. The sample table holds roughly 24,000 clones, of which around 76% were seen once. 9.5% to 15% of the sample is held by the ten biggest clonotypes. CD4+ T cells from unexposed donors were collected before the COVID-19 pandemic (2011-2018). Following 10 days of culture, the EasySep CD4+ T cell isolation kit was used to isolate CD4+ T cells. The specimen was CD4+ T cells from PBMCs, cultured in vitro. The origin of the receptors is a human donor in good health.

V usage is TRBV6-5 and J usage is TRBJ2-3, with D tentatively TRBD1 or TRBD2 (6 bases each). Germline V CDR1 and CDR2: MNHEY, SVGAGI. V gave up 8 bases and J gave up 0 bases, with 15 bases separating them. The length of the CDR3 is 15 residues. The DNA of the CDR3 is TGTGCCAGCTACTTTGGGGGGCTGAGCACAGATACGCAGTATTTT. It is translated as CASYFGGLSTDTQYF.

The gene calls are TRBV19 and TRBJ1-1; the D is unclear. CDR1 is LNHDA, CDR2 SQIVND, per germline (reference sequence). This CDR3 comprises 13 residues. V lost 5 bases to trimming and J lost 1 base, with 8 bases between them. The CDR3: CASSAAWNTEAFF. The CDR3 bases are TGTGCCAGTAGTGCCGCATGGAACACTGAAGCTTTCTTT.

The rearrangement joins TRBV7-2 to TRBJ1-2, with 8 bases matching TRBD1. Germline V gene sequence: CDR1 SGHTA, CDR2 FQGNSA. The V segment lost 5 bases and the J segment 8 bases; nucleotides outside the gene matches: 7. CDR3 length: 13 amino acids. Written as DNA, the CDR3 is TGTGCCAGCAGCATCAGGGGGCGTCGAGGCTACACCTTC. Amino acid sequence: CASSIRGRRGYTF.

This chain links TRBV25-1 with TRBJ1-1; D uncertain. V gave up 3 bases and J gave up 2 bases, with 10 bases separating them. The germline V gene has CDR1 MGHDK and CDR2 SYGVNS. The CDR3 runs to 14 residues. The DNA of the CDR3 is TGTGCCAGCAGTGATTCCGGCAAAAACACTGAAGCTTTCTTT. It specifies CASSDSGKNTEAFF.

The J gene is TRBJ1-1, the V gene TRBV5-1; D remains ambiguous. The ends were cut back, 3 bases at V and 0 bases at J, with 12 bases in the middle. Germline CDR1 and CDR2: SGHRS and YFSETQ. The CDR3 runs to 15 residues. The CDR3 DNA is TGCGCCAGCAGCTCCGGACTCAGAATGAACACTGAAGCTTTCTTT. Its translation is CASSSGLRMNTEAFF.

The chain links TRBV7-9 to TRBJ2-7; 10 bases agree with TRBD2. CDR1 is SEHNR and CDR2 is FQNEAQ in the germline V gene (reference sequence). The V and J ends lost 3 bases and 2 bases, in that order; junction bases with no gene match: 13. There are 18 residues in the CDR3. This CDR3 reads CASSLPTSGPTSAYEQYF. Written as DNA, the CDR3 is TGTGCCAGCAGCTTGCCGACTAGCGGGCCTACCTCCGCCTACGAGCAGTACTTC. Full variable domain (outside the CDR3, taken from reference TRBV7-9 and TRBJ2-7): DTGVSQNPRHKITKRGQNVTFRCDPISEHNRLYWYRQTLGQGPEFLTYFQNEAQLEKSRLLSDRFSAERPKGSFSTLEIQRTEQGDSAMYLCASSLPTSGPTSAYEQYFGPGTRLTVT.

This clone was seen just once. The chain joins TRBV19 to TRBJ2-7, with 7 bases matching TRBD1. Germline V gene sequence: CDR1 LNHDA, CDR2 SQIVND (reference sequence). Trimming cost V 2 bases and J 2 bases; bases outside gene matches: 3. There are 14 residues in the CDR3. CDR3 in DNA: TGTGCCAGTAGTATAACAGGGGATCCCTACGAGCAGTACTTC. Its protein product is CASSITGDPYEQYF.

J is TRBJ2-3 and V is TRBV29-1, with 7 bases that match TRBD2. This CDR3 region has 13 residues. Germline CDR1 is SQVTM and CDR2 is ANQGSEA. Losses at the gene ends were 5 bases for V and 5 bases for J; bases not matched to a gene: 7. The DNA for the CDR3 is TGCAGCGTTCCGTGGGGGGGACTAGATACGCAGTATTTT. Translated, it gives CSVPWGGLDTQYF.

This chain connects TRBV4-1 to TRBJ1-1; D remains unclear. The CDR3 extends over 16 amino acids. Germline V CDR1 and CDR2: MGHRA, YSYEKL. Deletions cut 0 bases from V and 2 bases from J, with 13 bases between. The CDR3 reads CASSQDRMRENTEAFF. The CDR3 DNA reads as TGCGCCAGCAGCCAAGATAGAATGAGGGAAAACACTGAAGCTTTCTTT.

The chain uses TRBV6-4 and TRBJ2-1; 13 bases agree with TRBD2. Germline V CDR1 and CDR2: MRHNA, SNTAGT. The V and J ends lost 4 bases and 5 bases, in that order; junction bases with no gene match: 2. The CDR3 runs to 15 residues. CDR3 in amino acids: CASSAGTSGNNEQFF. CDR3 sequence (DNA): TGTGCCAGCAGTGCCGGGACTAGCGGGAACAATGAGCAGTTCTTC.

This chain connects TRBV6-5 to TRBJ1-3; 7 bases align to TRBD1. V gave up 6 bases and J gave up 1 base; unmatched junction bases: 3. CDR1 MNHEY and CDR2 SVGAGI come from the germline V gene. The CDR3 contains 14 residues. In nucleotides, the CDR3 is TGTGCCAGCAGACAGGGGAGGTCTGGAAACACCATATATTTT. This codes for CASRQGRSGNTIYF.

This sequence joins TRBV30 and TRBJ1-6, with D possibly TRBD1 on 6 matching bases. V lost 2 bases to trimming and J lost 7 bases, with 12 bases between them. CDR3 length: 14 amino acids. Germline assignment: CDR1 GTSNPN and CDR2 SVGIG (reference sequence). The CDR3 sequence: CAWSRGGTNSPLHF. The DNA of the CDR3 is TGTGCCTGGAGTAGGGGGGGCACCAATTCACCCCTCCACTTT.